A selection of T cell receptor beta chains follows, all from one sample in a study of T cells in Graves' hyperthyroidism and ophthalmopathy. TCRdb used MiXCR to reprocess the multiplex PCR reads, holding one entry per CDR3 protein. This table holds hundreds of thousands of distinct CDR3 sequences, 11% to 15% found once. Sequenced input: blood. The receptors were sampled from a woman aged 18-29 years with Graves' hyperthyroidism. The CDR3 runs from the conserved cysteine through the conserved F or W. A D gene is named only where the DNA matches it firmly. Clone size is not always given. Where it is, it says once, few, many or a class for expanded clones.

few	TRBV7-9	TRBD2	TRBJ2-3	TGTGCCAGCAGTTTAAGCGGGAGTTGGACAGATACGCAGTATTTT	CASSLSGSWTDTQYF
many	TRBV11-2	TRBD2	TRBJ2-1	TGTGCCAGCAGCTCCGGGACTAGCGGGCTGCATGAGCAGTTCTTC	CASSSGTSGLHEQFF
many	TRBV28	TRBD2	TRBJ2-1	TGTGCCAGCAGGGCTAGCGGGGGGGGGAGGGGTGAGCAGTTCTTC	CASRASGGGRGEQFF
-	TRBV13	TRBD1	TRBJ1-6	TGTGCCAGCAGCAAACAGGGGTTAAGGTCACCCCTCCACTTT	CASSKQGLRSPLHF
-	TRBV5-5	-	TRBJ2-5	TGTGCCAGCAGCTTGGAATCGTCGCGATACGCGGAGACCCAGTACTTC	CASSLESSRYAETQYF
many	TRBV30	-	TRBJ2-1	TGTGCCTGGAGTGTAGCGTCTAACCTCAATGAGCAGTTCTTC	CAWSVASNLNEQFF
many	TRBV9	TRBD1	TRBJ2-7	TGTGCCAGCAGCCCTACCGGGACAGCCAACTACGAGCAGTACTTC	CASSPTGTANYEQYF
many	TRBV7-8	-	TRBJ2-7	TGTGCCAGCAGCTTTAACAGGGATTTCCACGAGCAGTACTTC	CASSFNRDFHEQYF
many	TRBV2	-	TRBJ2-1	TGTGCCAGCAGTGAATCTGTCTATTCCCCCGATGAGCAGTTCTTC	CASSESVYSPDEQFF
-	TRBV29-1	TRBD2	TRBJ2-1	TGCAGCGTTGGTGGGTCGGGAGGGGGCAATGAGCAGTTCTTC	CSVGGSGGGNEQFF
few	TRBV6-5	-	TRBJ1-5	TGTGCCAGCAGTTACTCGGGGCCGGGAGGTTCCAATCAGCCCCAGCATTTT	CASSYSGPGGSNQPQHF
-	TRBV15	-	TRBJ1-3	TGTGCCACCAGCCCCCGGTTCGGGGGCACCATATATTTT	CATSPRFGGTIYF
many	TRBV27	-	TRBJ2-1	TGTGCCAGCAGTGTTATATCCAGCCGGTTCGACAGTTCCTACAATGAGCAGTTCTTC	CASSVISSRFDSSYNEQFF
few	TRBV29-1	-	TRBJ2-2	TGCAGCGTTGTTGGGAACACCGGGGAGCTGTTTTTT	CSVVGNTGELFF
-	TRBV7-9	-	TRBJ1-4	TGTGCCAGCAGCTTGGGTGGTAGAGAAAAACTGTTTTTT	CASSLGGREKLFF
many	TRBV20-1	-	TRBJ2-1	TGCAGTGCCGAAACGAGCCAGGGCTCCTACAATGAGCAGTTCTTC	CSAETSQGSYNEQFF
few	TRBV10-1	-	TRBJ2-3	TGCGCCAGCAGTGAGAGGGTAGGGCTCACAGATACGCAGTATTTT	CASSERVGLTDTQYF
many	TRBV5-4	TRBD2	TRBJ2-5	TGTGCCAGCAGCGGACTAGCGGGAGTTGAGACCCAGTACTTC	CASSGLAGVETQYF
-	TRBV6-2/TRBV6-3	TRBD2	TRBJ2-1	TGTGCCAGCAGTTATCAGCTAGCGGGAGGAGGGAATGAGCAGTTCTTC	CASSYQLAGGGNEQFF
-	TRBV3-1	-	TRBJ2-2	TGTGCCAGCAGCCCACCCGGGGACACCGGGGAGCTGTTTTTT	CASSPPGDTGELFF
-	TRBV7-9	-	TRBJ1-1	TGTGCCAGCAGCCCAACCCAGGGGACCCCTGAAGCTTTCTTT	CASSPTQGTPEAFF
many	TRBV6-1	-	TRBJ2-7	TGTGCCACCACGGGATCGTTTGTTTACGAGCAGTACTTC	CATTGSFVYEQYF
few	TRBV27	-	TRBJ1-1	TGTGCCAGCAGTTTAGGGGTATGGGGGGCCCAGAACACTGAAGCTTTCTTT	CASSLGVWGAQNTEAFF
many	TRBV5-4	TRBD1	TRBJ1-4	TGTGCCAGCAGCTTGGGGGCGACAGGGCAAGGTGAAAAACTGTTTTTT	CASSLGATGQGEKLFF
few	TRBV27	TRBD2	TRBJ2-3	TGTGCCAGCAGCAGGTCTAGCGGGAGGGCTAGCACAGATACGCAGTATTTT	CASSRSSGRASTDTQYF
few	TRBV10-3	-	TRBJ2-1	TGTGCCATCAGTGTAGAGGGGTACAATGAGCAGTTCTTC	CAISVEGYNEQFF
many	TRBV20-1	TRBD1	TRBJ2-7	TGCAGTGCTATCGAACAGGGGGTCAACGAGCAGTACTTC	CSAIEQGVNEQYF
many	TRBV6-6	-	TRBJ2-1	TGTGCCAGCAGTTACGTACAGGGTGCCAACAATGAGCAGTTCTTC	CASSYVQGANNEQFF
-	TRBV28	-	TRBJ2-7	TGTGCCAGCAGTTCTACACTCGGGACTGGGCTTTACGAGCAGTACTTC	CASSSTLGTGLYEQYF
many	TRBV2	TRBD2	TRBJ2-3	TGTGCCAGCTCCTGGGAGGGGAGCACAGATACGCAGTATTTT	CASSWEGSTDTQYF
-	TRBV27	-	TRBJ2-5	TGTGCCAGCAGTTTATACGGGACGCAACAAGAGACCCAGTACTTC	CASSLYGTQQETQYF
-	TRBV6-9	-	TRBJ1-3	TGTGCCAGCAGTTACGAGAAAGGGAGGGTGGACACCATATATTTT	CASSYEKGRVDTIYF
few	TRBV7-8	-	TRBJ2-1	TGTGCCAGCAGCTTAGTACAGGGGGAGGGATCCTACAATGAGCAGTTCTTC	CASSLVQGEGSYNEQFF
few	TRBV6-1	-	TRBJ2-7	TGTGCCAGCAGTGAACTACGTGTCTCTGGGCACTTC	CASSELRVSGHF
many	TRBV12-3/TRBV12-4	-	TRBJ2-7	TGTGCCAGCACCTCTGGGCAGAGGTTGGGGACTTACCCCTCCTACGAGCAGTACTTC	CASTSGQRLGTYPSYEQYF
-	TRBV7-9	TRBD2	TRBJ2-3	TGTGCCAGCAGCTTCGCAGCGGGAATTCTCTTTAGCACAGATACGCAGTATTTT	CASSFAAGILFSTDTQYF
many	TRBV18	TRBD2	TRBJ2-3	TGTGCCAGCTCGAATGAGACTAGCGGGATCGCAGATACGCAGTATTTT	CASSNETSGIADTQYF
-	TRBV30	TRBD1	TRBJ1-2	TGTGCCTGGAGCGGGACAGGAAGTTATGGCTACACCTTC	CAWSGTGSYGYTF
many	TRBV27	TRBD2	TRBJ2-7	TGTGCCAGCAGTATCTCCGGGACTAGCGCCTCTGAGCAGTACTTC	CASSISGTSASEQYF
many	TRBV12-3/TRBV12-4	-	TRBJ1-4	TGTGCCAGCAGTTTGGGGTTTCGGAAACTGTTTTTT	CASSLGFRKLFF